This entry concerns a single T cell receptor beta chain. Its recognized antigen is unknown. It has no much larger one-base neighbor in the sample; base qualities were not kept. Total RNA and DNA were co-extracted without cell sorting from 20-30 mg of bulk tissue using the AllPrep DNA/RNA mini kit. Between late 2015 and March 2016, 4 to 6 patients in China with histopathologically diagnosed primary liver carcinoma had surgical resection. Chronic HBV infection was present in the patients, and the patients were treatment-naive at sampling. Each tumor was sampled at five spatially separated regions: the tumor centre plus the superior, inferior, left-lateral and right-lateral poles. According to histology, viable tumor cells made up more than 80% of every tumor sample. Fresh tumor and adjacent tissue pieces were bisected, with one half stored in RNAlater at -80 degrees C and the other half sent for histology.

The entry originates in a study of tumor-infiltrating lymphocytes in primary liver carcinoma (dated by TCRdb to about 2017). With respect to the entire study: Of the five patients, three men and two women aged 30 to 69 years, four had hepatocellular carcinoma and one had combined HCC and intrahepatic cholangiocarcinoma. Tumors of the five patients were stage T1-T3 N0M0 with maximum diameters of roughly 4.2 to 11 cm. Roughly 3.65 to 8 million productive TCRbeta reads were obtained per sample, and no significant difference in read depth was found between tissue types. TCRbeta repertoire sequencing, expression microarrays and whole-exome sequencing were combined in the study across five regions of each liver tumor, with adjacent normal tissue and blood also included. A total of 35 specimens from 5 patients went through TCRbeta repertoire sequencing, namely 25 tumor regions, 5 adjacent noncancerous liver tissues and 5 peripheral blood samples. Agilent mRNA microarray profiling was performed on the 25 tumor region samples to relate TCRbeta repertoire diversity to the local molecular phenotype. Repertoires from technical replicates were highly reproducible, with mean shared-clone rates roughly 0.87 and correlation coefficients above 0.95. The full study reports these points: The top 250 clones accounted for a significantly greater share of the repertoire in tumors than in blood (p = 0.039). Pairs of tumor regions showed greater repertoire overlap (mean 36%) than tumor-adjacent pairs (17%) or tumor-blood pairs (approximately 14%), which is consistent with antigen-driven expansion. The study included only 4 to 6 patients, and the authors note findings should be validated in a larger study. Just about 8-24% of top clones turned up in all five regions of a tumor, which suggests spatial heterogeneity among tumor-infiltrating T cells. Because sequencing covered only the TCR beta chain and unpaired alpha chains were not captured, true repertoire diversity is likely underestimated. Bulk unsorted samples precluded comparing CD4+ and CD8+ T cell repertoires.

TCRbeta-specific cDNA was reverse-transcribed from 500 ng total RNA using a constant-region primer and ProtoScript II reverse transcriptase. Three nested multiplex PCR rounds, following a slightly modified ARM-PCR procedure, were used to build the TCRbeta libraries. Each of the first two PCR rounds ran for about 10 cycles and used multiplex TRBV1-TRBV30 forward primers together with a Cbeta reverse primer. Sample barcodes and Illumina adapters were attached in a final 25-cycle PCR using Deep VentR polymerase. Before sequencing, amplicons of 200-500 bp were purified from gel using a QIAquick gel extraction kit. An Illumina HiSeq 2500 was used to sequence the TCRbeta amplicons with 250-bp paired-end reads. In the authors' own workflow: Reads were quality-trimmed with Trimmomatic v0.33, and paired reads were merged with FLASH v1.2.11 to recover full CDR3 sequences. V, D and J germline segments were assigned to the rearranged TCRbeta sequences using MiGEC v1.2.1b. Clonotype statistics and Shannon-Wiener diversity indices were calculated with VDJtools v1.0.0. Except for diversity analysis, only each sample's 250 most abundant clonotypes were used in subsequent analyses to reduce sampling bias. Starting from the raw public reads, TCRdb applied fastp trimming at Q25, assembled clones with MiXCR and retained in-frame beta chains. One record per CDR3 amino acid sequence lists the most common genes and DNA. TCRdb's processing, not the authors' own work, is the source of the V and J calls. This sample comprises about 200,000 distinct CDR3 sequences, roughly 80% of them detected only once. The ten largest clones take up less than 20% of the sample.

Deletion took 1 base off V and 5 bases off J, with a span of 11 bases between the germline ends. Spanning cysteine to phenylalanine, the CDR3 consists of 14 amino acids. The CDR3 DNA has 42 bases and is translated from base 1. CDR1 is given as MDHEN and CDR2 as SYDVKM, both from the germline V gene. The sequence came from a man aged 35 to 55 with primary liver carcinoma and hepatitis B virus infection. The material sequenced was tumor tissue from primary liver carcinoma. The chain links TRBV28 with TRBJ2-5; the D gene is unclear. In nucleotides, the sequence is TGTGCCAGCAGTTTATTAGTGTTTGGGGAGACCCAGTACTTC. This gives the protein CASSLLVFGETQYF.